The rows below give T cell receptor beta chains drawn from one sample of a study of cytotoxic CD8 clonotypes in ibrutinib-treated CLL. Generated by immunoSEQ multiplex PCR, the TCRdb table keeps only in-frame clones and is missing some. The top ten clones hold 6.3% of a sample with around 330,000 clones, over 60% of them seen once. The material sequenced was PBMCs, taken after 36 months of ibrutinib treatment. These receptors originate from a human donor with chronic lymphocytic leukemia. Both conserved end residues are part of each CDR3. D genes are given only for firm matches. Not every row has a clone size; where given, it reads once, few, many or a size class.

J | D | V | size | DNA | CDR3
TRBJ1-1 | NA | TRBV7-2 | NA | TGTGCCAGCAGCTTAATCCGGAACACTGAAGCTTTCTTT | CASSLIRNTEAFF
TRBJ2-5 | TRBD1 | TRBV4-1 | few | TGCGCCAGCAGCCAAGCCGGGACAGAGAACCAAGAGACCCAGTACTTC | CASSQAGTENQETQYF
TRBJ2-7 | NA | TRBV11-2 | once | TGTGCCAGCAGCCGACCGGGTAGGGGACTGTACGAGCAGTACTTC | CASSRPGRGLYEQYF
TRBJ1-2 | TRBD1 | TRBV4-1 | NA | TGCGCCAGCAGCCCTGGACAGGGTTTTAACTATGGCTACACCTTC | CASSPGQGFNYGYTF
TRBJ2-7 | NA | TRBV19 | NA | TGTGCCAGTAGTATGACCCTTGGCAGCGCCTACGAGCAGTACTTC | CASSMTLGSAYEQYF
TRBJ2-7 | TRBD1 | TRBV5-1 | NA | TGCGCCAGCAGGCAGGACAGGGGCTACGAGCAGTACTTC | CASRQDRGYEQYF
TRBJ2-4 | TRBD2 | TRBV7-2 | NA | TGTGCCAGCAGCTTAGTGAGCGGGACTAGCGGAAACATTCAGTACTTC | CASSLVSGTSGNIQYF
TRBJ1-3 | NA | TRBV6-1 | NA | TGTGCCAGCAGCGCTAACAGGGATCTAGCCATATATTTT | CASSANRDLAIYF
TRBJ1-6 | NA | TRBV7-6 | NA | TGTGCCAGCAGCCCTGGGCAAGGGCGAAGGGATTCACCCCTCCACTTT | CASSPGQGRRDSPLHF
TRBJ2-5 | TRBD2 | TRBV28 | NA | TGTGCCAGCGGGAGTGGGGGAGGGCATGAGGAGACCCAGTACTTC | CASGSGGGHEETQYF
TRBJ1-5 | TRBD1 | TRBV19 | NA | TGTGCCAGTACCGGACAGGGCGCTCAGCCCCAGCATTTT | CASTGQGAQPQHF
TRBJ2-3 | NA | TRBV29-1 | NA | TGCAGCGTTCGGACCGGGGTCACTAGCACAGATACGCAGTATTTT | CSVRTGVTSTDTQYF
TRBJ1-6 | TRBD1 | TRBV6-5 | NA | TGTGCCAGCAGTCTTACAGGGGAGAGAGATTCACCCCTCCACTTT | CASSLTGERDSPLHF
TRBJ2-3 | TRBD2 | TRBV7-2 | NA | TGTGCCAGCAGCGGGCGGACTAGCGGGGGCACAGATACGCAGTATTTT | CASSGRTSGGTDTQYF
TRBJ2-3 | TRBD1 | TRBV11-2 | NA | TGTGCCAGCAGCTTAGACTCGACAGGGTCAGATACGCAGTATTTT | CASSLDSTGSDTQYF
TRBJ1-2 | NA | TRBV19 | NA | TGTGCCAGTAGTATCCACGGTGCAGCCAACTATGGCTACACCTTC | CASSIHGAANYGYTF
TRBJ2-2 | NA | TRBV7-9 | NA | TGTGCCAGCAGCCCGGGACTCAAGACCGGGGAGCTGTTTTTT | CASSPGLKTGELFF
TRBJ2-3 | TRBD1 | TRBV4-3 | NA | TGCGCCAGCAGCTCAGGGGGCGGATTCACAGATACGCAGTATTTT | CASSSGGGFTDTQYF
TRBJ2-7 | TRBD1 | TRBV5-1 | NA | TGCGCCAGCAGCTTGGCCACGACAGGGTCTGGCTACGAGCAGTACTTC | CASSLATTGSGYEQYF
TRBJ2-1 | TRBD2 | TRBV7-8 | NA | TGTGCCAGCAGCCCCGGGACTAGCGGGCGCCTGTCCTACAATGAGCAGTTCTTC | CASSPGTSGRLSYNEQFF
TRBJ2-7 | TRBD2 | TRBV27 | NA | TGTGCCAGCAGTTTATTCGCCCGGACTAGCGGGAGGCCAATCTACGAGGAGCAGTACTTC | CASSLFARTSGRPIYEEQYF
TRBJ2-7 | TRBD2 | TRBV7-2 | NA | TGTGCCAGCAGCTTAGCTGAGCGGGAGGAAACCTACGAGCAGTACTTC | CASSLAEREETYEQYF
TRBJ2-7 | NA | TRBV7-2 | few | TGTGCCAGCAGCTTAGTGGCCAGATCCTACGAGCAGTACTTC | CASSLVARSYEQYF
TRBJ2-2 | NA | TRBV5-1 | NA | TGCGCCAGCAGCCTGACGAACACCGGGGAGCTGTTTTTT | CASSLTNTGELFF
TRBJ2-5 | NA | TRBV5-8 | NA | TGTGCCAGCAGCTCTTTCCTGTCCGGAGGGGAGACCCAGTACTTC | CASSSFLSGGETQYF
TRBJ1-4 | NA | TRBV19 | NA | TGTGCCAGTAGTATCCCCCTGGCAACTAATGAAAAACTGTTTTTT | CASSIPLATNEKLFF
TRBJ2-7 | NA | TRBV5-1 | NA | TGCGCCAGCAGCTTGGTCCTGGGGGAAGGCTACGAGCAGTACTTC | CASSLVLGEGYEQYF
TRBJ2-5 | NA | TRBV11-2 | once | TGTGCCAGCAGCCCCGACCAGGGATCGGTAGAGACCCAGTACTTC | CASSPDQGSVETQYF
TRBJ2-7 | NA | TRBV4-1 | NA | TGCGCCAGCAGCCAAGGGTTGGGGCATTTGTCCTACGAGCAGTACTTC | CASSQGLGHLSYEQYF
TRBJ2-3 | NA | TRBV9 | NA | TGTGCCAGCAGCGGTAGAGGCACAGATACGCAGTATTTT | CASSGRGTDTQYF
TRBJ1-6 | TRBD1 | TRBV6-5 | few | TGTGCCAGCAGGGGACAGGGTTATAATTCACCCCTCCACTTT | CASRGQGYNSPLHF
TRBJ2-5 | TRBD1 | TRBV7-6 | NA | TGTGCCAGCAACACAGGGGATTCGTACCAAGAGACCCAGTACTTC | CASNTGDSYQETQYF
TRBJ2-2 | TRBD2 | TRBV5-4 | once | TGTGCCAGCAGCGTCGGGACTAGCGGGGCCATGAACACCGGGGAGCTGTTTTTT | CASSVGTSGAMNTGELFF
TRBJ2-7 | TRBD2 | TRBV4-1 | NA | TGCGCCAGCAGCCAAGTTCCGGGGGGGCCCTACGAGCAGTACTTC | CASSQVPGGPYEQYF
TRBJ2-3 | TRBD2 | TRBV4-3 | NA | TGCGCCAGCAGTCGCCGGGAGGAGGACACAGATACGCAGTATTTT | CASSRREEDTDTQYF
TRBJ2-2 | TRBD1 | TRBV27 | NA | TGTGCCAGCGCGAAACAGGGGGCAAAGACCGGGGAGCTGTTTTTT | CASAKQGAKTGELFF
TRBJ2-1 | TRBD1 | TRBV11-2 | NA | TGTGCCAGCATCCCCTCGACAGGGGGCGGCTCTGGGCAGTTCTTC | CASIPSTGGGSGQFF
TRBJ2-1 | TRBD1 | TRBV6-5 | NA | TGTGCCAGCAGTTACCGGGACAGGTACTACAATGAGCAGTTCTTC | CASSYRDRYYNEQFF
TRBJ1-3 | NA | TRBV5-1 | NA | TGCGCCAGCAGCTTGGCCGACTACAATCGGGACACCATATATTTT | CASSLADYNRDTIYF
TRBJ2-2 | NA | TRBV9 | few | TGTGCCAGCAGCGTAAGCTCCCTTGTGACCGGGGAGCTGTTTTTT | CASSVSSLVTGELFF
TRBJ2-5 | NA | TRBV6-5 | few | TGTGCCAGTAGACCGGGACTCCTCCAAGAGACCCAGTACTTC | CASRPGLLQETQYF
TRBJ2-3 | TRBD2 | TRBV5-8 | NA | TGTGCCAGCAGCTTGTATGAACAGCGGGGGGATACGCAGTATTTT | CASSLYEQRGDTQYF
TRBJ2-7 | TRBD2 | TRBV7-3 | NA | TGTGCCAGCAGCCGAACCCATACTAGCGGGTCCCACAACTCCTACGAGCAGTACTTC | CASSRTHTSGSHNSYEQYF
TRBJ2-7 | TRBD2 | TRBV4-3 | NA | TGCGCCAGCAGCCAAGATGATCTAGCGGGAGGGCCCCTGGGCGAGCAGTACTTC | CASSQDDLAGGPLGEQYF
TRBJ2-1 | NA | TRBV7-9 | NA | TGTGCCAGCAGCCCACCCCAGTCAATTAGCAATGAGCAGTTCTTC | CASSPPQSISNEQFF
TRBJ2-3 | NA | TRBV29-1 | NA | TGCAGCGTTGAAGACAGAACTACCACAGATACGCAGTATTTT | CSVEDRTTTDTQYF
TRBJ2-3 | NA | TRBV6-5 | NA | TGTGCCAGCAGTTACGGTTACAGCACAGGTGATACGCAGTATTTT | CASSYGYSTGDTQYF
TRBJ2-7 | TRBD1 | TRBV30 | NA | TGTGCCTGGGTGGGACAGAGCTACGAGCAGTACTTC | CAWVGQSYEQYF
TRBJ2-7 | NA | TRBV11-2 | NA | TGTGCCAGCAGCTTAGGGAGCGGTAACTCCTACGAGCAGTACTTC | CASSLGSGNSYEQYF
TRBJ2-7 | TRBD2 | TRBV13 | NA | TGTGCCAGCAGCTCCCGGACTAGCGGGATCTACGAGCAGTACTTC | CASSSRTSGIYEQYF